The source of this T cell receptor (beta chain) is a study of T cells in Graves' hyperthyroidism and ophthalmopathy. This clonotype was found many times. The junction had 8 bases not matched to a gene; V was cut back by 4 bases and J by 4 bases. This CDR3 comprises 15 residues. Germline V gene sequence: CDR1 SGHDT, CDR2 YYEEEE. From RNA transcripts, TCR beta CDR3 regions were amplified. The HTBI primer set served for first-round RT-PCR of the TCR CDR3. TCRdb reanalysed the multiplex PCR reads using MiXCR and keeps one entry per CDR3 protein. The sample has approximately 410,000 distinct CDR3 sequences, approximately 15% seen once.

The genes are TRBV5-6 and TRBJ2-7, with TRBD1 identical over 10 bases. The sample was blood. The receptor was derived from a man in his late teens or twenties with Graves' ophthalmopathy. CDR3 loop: CASSAQGDRGYEQYF. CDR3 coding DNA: TGTGCCAGCAGCGCGCAGGGGGACAGGGGTTACGAGCAGTACTTC.